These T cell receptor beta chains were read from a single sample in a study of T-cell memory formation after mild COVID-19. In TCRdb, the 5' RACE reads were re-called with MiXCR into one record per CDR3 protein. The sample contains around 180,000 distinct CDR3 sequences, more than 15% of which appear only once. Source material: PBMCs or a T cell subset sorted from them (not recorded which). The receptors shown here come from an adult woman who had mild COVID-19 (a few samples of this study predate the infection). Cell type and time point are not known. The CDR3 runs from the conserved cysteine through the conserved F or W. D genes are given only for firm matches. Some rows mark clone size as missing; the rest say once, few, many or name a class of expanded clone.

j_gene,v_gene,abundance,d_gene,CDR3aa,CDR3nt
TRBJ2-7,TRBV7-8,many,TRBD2,CASSPRRLAGGYEQYF,TGTGCCAGCAGCCCTCGACGACTAGCGGGAGGGTACGAGCAGTACTTC
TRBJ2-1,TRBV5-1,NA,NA,CASSLAGLNEQFF,TGCGCCAGCAGCTTGGCCGGCCTCAATGAGCAGTTCTTC
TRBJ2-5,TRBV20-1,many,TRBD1,CSAAGRMGQGPGETQYF,TGCAGTGCTGCCGGGCGGATGGGACAGGGGCCAGGAGAGACCCAGTACTTC
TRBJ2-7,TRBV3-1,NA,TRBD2,CASSPGTRTYEQYF,TGTGCCAGCAGCCCTGGGACTAGAACCTACGAGCAGTACTTC
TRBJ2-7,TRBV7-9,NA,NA,CASSFTTYEQYF,TGTGCCAGCAGCTTTACGACCTACGAGCAGTACTTC
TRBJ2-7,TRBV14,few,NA,CASSQYGEQYF,TGTGCCAGCAGTCAGTACGGCGAGCAGTACTTC
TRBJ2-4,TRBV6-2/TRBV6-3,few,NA,CASSNLDRVAKNIQYF,TGTGCCAGCAGTAACCTGGACCGTGTAGCCAAAAACATTCAGTACTTC
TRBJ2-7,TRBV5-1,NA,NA,CASSSRPGDEQYF,TGCGCCAGCAGCTCCCGACCTGGGGACGAGCAGTACTTC
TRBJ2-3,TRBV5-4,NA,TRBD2,CASSSSGTSGTTQYF,TGTGCCAGCAGCTCCTCCGGGACTAGCGGAACAACGCAGTATTTT
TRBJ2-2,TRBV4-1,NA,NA,CASSRNPGYTGELFF,TGCGCCAGCAGCCGGAATCCCGGTTACACCGGGGAGCTGTTTTTT
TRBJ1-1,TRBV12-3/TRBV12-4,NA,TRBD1,CASSMELTGGNTEAFF,TGTGCCAGCAGTATGGAACTGACAGGGGGGAACACTGAAGCTTTCTTT
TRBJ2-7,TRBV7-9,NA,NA,CASSSQGRDSYEQYF,TGTGCCAGCAGCTCCCAAGGACGGGACTCCTACGAGCAGTACTTC
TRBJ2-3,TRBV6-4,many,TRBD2,CASSDGGLAGDTQYF,TGTGCCAGCAGTGACGGGGGACTAGCAGGAGATACGCAGTATTTT
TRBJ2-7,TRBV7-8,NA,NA,CASSLQSFSYEQYF,TGTGCCAGCAGCTTACAGTCGTTCTCCTACGAGCAGTACTTC
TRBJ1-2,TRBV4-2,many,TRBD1,CASSQLGQEDYGYTF,TGTGCCAGCAGCCAACTTGGACAGGAGGACTATGGCTACACCTTC
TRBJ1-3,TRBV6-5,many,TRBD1,CASSRTTGFGNTIYF,TGTGCCAGCAGTCGCACGACAGGGTTCGGAAACACCATATATTTT
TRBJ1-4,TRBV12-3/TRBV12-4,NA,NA,CASSLASWGEKLFF,TGTGCCAGCAGTTTAGCTTCCTGGGGTGAAAAACTGTTTTTT
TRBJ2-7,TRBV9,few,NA,CASSPRTETYEQYF,TGTGCCAGCAGCCCTCGGACAGAGACCTACGAGCAGTACTTC
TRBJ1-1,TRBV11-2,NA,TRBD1,CASSPGSRDRGLTEAFF,TGTGCCAGCAGCCCCGGTAGCCGGGACAGGGGGCTCACTGAAGCTTTCTTT
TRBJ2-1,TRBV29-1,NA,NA,CSVADYLLNEQFF,TGCAGCGTTGCGGACTACTTACTAAATGAGCAGTTCTTC
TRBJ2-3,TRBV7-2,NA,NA,CASSYRVGQTDTQYF,TGTGCCAGCAGCTACCGGGTGGGGCAGACAGATACGCAGTATTTT
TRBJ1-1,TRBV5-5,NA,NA,CASSTRTVNTEAFF,TGTGCCAGCAGCACCAGGACGGTGAACACTGAAGCTTTCTTT
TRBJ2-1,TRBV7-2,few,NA,CASSAQAGYEQFF,TGTGCCAGCAGCGCCCAGGCAGGGTACGAGCAGTTCTTC
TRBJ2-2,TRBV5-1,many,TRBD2,CASSLGLAGNTGELFF,TGCGCCAGCAGCTTGGGACTAGCGGGAAACACCGGGGAGCTGTTTTTT
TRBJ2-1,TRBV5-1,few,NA,CASTTLGLQFEQFF,TGCGCCAGCACCACACTTGGTTTACAGTTTGAGCAGTTCTTC
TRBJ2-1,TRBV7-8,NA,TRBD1,CASRPTGVNWNEQFF,TGTGCCAGCAGGCCAACAGGGGTGAATTGGAATGAGCAGTTCTTC
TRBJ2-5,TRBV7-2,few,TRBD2,CASSWRPSGGKETQYF,TGTGCCAGCAGCTGGAGGCCTAGCGGGGGAAAAGAGACCCAGTACTTC
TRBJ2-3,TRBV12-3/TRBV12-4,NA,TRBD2,CASSLLSRGSTDTQYF,TGTGCCAGCAGTCTCCTCTCGCGGGGGAGCACAGATACGCAGTATTTT
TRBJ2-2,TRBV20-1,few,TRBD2,CSARWEGNTGELFF,TGCAGTGCTAGGTGGGAGGGGAACACCGGGGAGCTGTTTTTT
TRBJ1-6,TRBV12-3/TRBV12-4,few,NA,CASRTDDNSPLHF,TGTGCCAGTCGAACGGACGATAATTCACCCCTCCACTTT
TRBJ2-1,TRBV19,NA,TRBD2,CASSISLANHYNEQFF,TGTGCCAGTAGTATTTCACTAGCGAACCATTACAATGAGCAGTTCTTC
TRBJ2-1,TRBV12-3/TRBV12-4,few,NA,CASSHSTRNNEQFF,TGTGCCAGCAGCCATTCGACTCGTAACAATGAGCAGTTCTTC
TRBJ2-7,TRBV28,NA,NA,CASTELPGDEQYF,TGTGCCAGCACCGAACTCCCAGGGGACGAGCAGTACTTC
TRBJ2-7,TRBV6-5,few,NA,CASSFQRSWWGEQYF,TGTGCCAGCAGTTTCCAGCGGTCCTGGTGGGGCGAGCAGTACTTC
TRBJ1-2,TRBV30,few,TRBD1,CAWSPAPRTGTNYGYTF,TGTGCCTGGAGTCCCGCACCCCGGACAGGAACTAACTATGGCTACACCTTC
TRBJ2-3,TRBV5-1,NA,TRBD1,CASSLGTGASTDTQYF,TGCGCCAGCAGCTTAGGGACAGGGGCTAGCACAGATACGCAGTATTTT
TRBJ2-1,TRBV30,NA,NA,CAWINRGDMGNEQFF,TGTGCCTGGATAAACCGCGGTGATATGGGCAATGAGCAGTTCTTC
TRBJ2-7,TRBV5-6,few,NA,CASSRGDTLGIYEQYF,TGTGCCAGCAGCCGAGGGGATACCCTGGGCATATACGAGCAGTACTTC
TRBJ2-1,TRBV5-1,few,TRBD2,CASSLTGGHNEQFF,TGCGCCAGCAGCTTGACGGGGGGGCACAATGAGCAGTTCTTC
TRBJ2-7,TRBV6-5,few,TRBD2,CASSWRSVRREGREQYF,TGTGCCAGCAGTTGGCGGTCGGTTCGGCGGGAGGGGCGGGAGCAGTACTTC
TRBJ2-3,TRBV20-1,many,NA,CSARDRVLSTDTQYF,TGCAGTGCTAGAGATCGGGTTTTGAGCACAGATACGCAGTATTTT
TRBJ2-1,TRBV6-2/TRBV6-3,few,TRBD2,CASRPSGRAYNEQFF,TGTGCCAGCAGACCAAGCGGGAGGGCCTACAATGAGCAGTTCTTC
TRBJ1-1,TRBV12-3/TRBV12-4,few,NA,CASREFDTNTEAFF,TGTGCCAGCAGAGAGTTTGACACGAACACTGAAGCTTTCTTT
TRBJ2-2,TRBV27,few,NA,CASSLSIGELFF,TGTGCCAGCAGTTTATCTATCGGGGAGCTGTTTTTT
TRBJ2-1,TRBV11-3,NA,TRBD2,CASSWSGNNEQFF,TGTGCCAGCAGCTGGAGCGGGAACAATGAGCAGTTCTTC
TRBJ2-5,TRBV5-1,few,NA,CASSLAKSRTQEGTQYF,TGCGCCAGCAGCTTGGCCAAGTCCCGGACCCAAGAAGGGACCCAGTACTTC
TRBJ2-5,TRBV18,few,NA,CASSPAGVETQYF,TGTGCCAGCTCACCAGCCGGGGTCGAGACCCAGTACTTC
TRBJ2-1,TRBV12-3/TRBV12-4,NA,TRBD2,CASSHPGTSVNEQFF,TGTGCCAGCAGTCATCCCGGGACTAGCGTAAATGAGCAGTTCTTC
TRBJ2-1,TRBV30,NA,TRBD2,CAWIPELAGAYNEQFF,TGTGCCTGGATCCCTGAACTAGCGGGGGCTTACAATGAGCAGTTCTTC
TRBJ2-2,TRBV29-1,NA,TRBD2,CSVTRGAGELFF,TGCAGCGTTACTCGGGGGGCCGGGGAGCTGTTTTTT
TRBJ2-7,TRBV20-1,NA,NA,CSANSQGGAGEQYF,TGCAGTGCTAACTCTCAGGGGGGGGCGGGTGAGCAGTACTTC
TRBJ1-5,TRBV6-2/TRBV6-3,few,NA,CASSYWGNQPQHF,TGTGCCAGCAGTTACTGGGGCAATCAGCCCCAGCATTTT
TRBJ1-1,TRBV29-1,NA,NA,CSVGQLNTEAFF,TGCAGCGTTGGTCAGCTGAACACTGAAGCTTTCTTT
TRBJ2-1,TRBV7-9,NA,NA,CASSLARAGILNEQFF,TGTGCCAGCAGCTTAGCGCGGGCAGGGATCCTCAATGAGCAGTTCTTC